This T cell receptor beta chain was identified during a study of blood T cell repertoires in COVID-19. Study in general: The origin of the acute and convalescent COVID-19 samples was the United States, Italy and Spain. Nucleic acid was either cDNA or gDNA, and it came from T cells, B-cell-depleted T cells, or PBMCs.

V lost 5 bases, J lost 4 bases, and 9 bases stayed unmatched. Germline CDR1 is SGHTA and CDR2 is FQGNSA. This CDR3 is 15 amino acids long. Authors' methods: Amplification from reference gene primers served as the basis for estimated nucleated cell counts. Sequenced by immunoSEQ multiplex PCR; TCRdb stores in-frame clones only, minus some. V, J and clone size derive from that table, while D and trimming were established from the DNA sequence. The data hold about 110,000 clones, with about four fifths observed a single time. The rearrangement joins TRBV7-2 to TRBJ1-1, with 8 bases identical to TRBD1. What was sequenced was peripheral blood. This TCR was recovered from a man at least 80 years old with acute or convalescent COVID-19. The CDR3 loop reads CASSPRTGWSTEAFF. The CDR3 nucleotides read TGTGCCAGCAGCCCCCGGACAGGGTGGAGCACTGAAGCTTTCTTT. The entire variable domain, with the rest obtained from reference TRBV7-2 and TRBJ1-1, is as follows: GAGVSQSPSNKVTEKGKDVELRCDPISGHTALYWYRQSLGQGLEFLIYFQGNSAPDKSGLPSDRFSAERTGGSVSTLTIQRTQQEDSAVYLCASSPRTGWSTEAFFGQGTRLTVV.